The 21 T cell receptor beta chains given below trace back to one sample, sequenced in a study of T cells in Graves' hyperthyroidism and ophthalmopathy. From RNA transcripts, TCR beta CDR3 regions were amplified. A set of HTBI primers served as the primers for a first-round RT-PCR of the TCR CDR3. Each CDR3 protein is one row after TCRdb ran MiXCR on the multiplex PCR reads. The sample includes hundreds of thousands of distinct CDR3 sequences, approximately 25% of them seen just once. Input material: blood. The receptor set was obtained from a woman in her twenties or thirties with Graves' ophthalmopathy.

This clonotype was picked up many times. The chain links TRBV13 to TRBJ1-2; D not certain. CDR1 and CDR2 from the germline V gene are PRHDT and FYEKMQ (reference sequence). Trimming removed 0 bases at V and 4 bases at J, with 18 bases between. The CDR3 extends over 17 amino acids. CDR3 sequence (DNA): TGTGCCAGCAGCTTAGGCCAGCCCGGGTCCGATCTCTATGGCTACACCTTC. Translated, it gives CASSLGQPGSDLYGYTF.

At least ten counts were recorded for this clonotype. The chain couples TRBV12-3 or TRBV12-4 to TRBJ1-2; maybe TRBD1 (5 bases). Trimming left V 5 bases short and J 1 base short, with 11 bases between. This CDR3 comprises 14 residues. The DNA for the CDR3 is TGTGCCAGCAGTGCCGGGACCGTTAACTATGGCTACACCTTC. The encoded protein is CASSAGTVNYGYTF.

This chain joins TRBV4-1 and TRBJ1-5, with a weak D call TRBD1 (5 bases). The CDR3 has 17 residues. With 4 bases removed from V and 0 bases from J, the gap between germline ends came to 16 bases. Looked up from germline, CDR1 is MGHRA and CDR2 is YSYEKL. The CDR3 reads CASSPWTRQYSNQPQHF. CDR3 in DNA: TGCGCCAGCAGCCCCTGGACAAGACAATATAGCAATCAGCCCCAGCATTTT.

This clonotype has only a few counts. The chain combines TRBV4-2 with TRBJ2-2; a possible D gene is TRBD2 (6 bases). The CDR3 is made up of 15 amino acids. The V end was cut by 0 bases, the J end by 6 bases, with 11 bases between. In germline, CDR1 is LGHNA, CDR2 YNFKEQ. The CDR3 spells CASSQDIGGAGELFF. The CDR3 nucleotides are TGTGCCAGCAGCCAAGATATTGGCGGGGCCGGGGAGCTGTTTTTT.

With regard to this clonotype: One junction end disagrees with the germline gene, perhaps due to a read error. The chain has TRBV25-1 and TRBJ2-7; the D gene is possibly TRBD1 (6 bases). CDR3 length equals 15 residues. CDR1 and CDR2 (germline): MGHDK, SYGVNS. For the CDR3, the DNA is TGTGCCAGCAGTGGGACAGCCATCGCTCCCTACGATCAGTACTTC. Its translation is CASSGTAIAPYDQYF.

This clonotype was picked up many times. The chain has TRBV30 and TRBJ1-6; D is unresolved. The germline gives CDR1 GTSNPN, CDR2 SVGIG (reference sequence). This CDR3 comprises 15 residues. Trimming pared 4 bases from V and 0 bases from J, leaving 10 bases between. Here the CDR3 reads CAWTQDSSYNSPLHF. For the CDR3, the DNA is TGTGCCTGGACCCAAGATAGCTCCTATAATTCACCCCTCCACTTT.

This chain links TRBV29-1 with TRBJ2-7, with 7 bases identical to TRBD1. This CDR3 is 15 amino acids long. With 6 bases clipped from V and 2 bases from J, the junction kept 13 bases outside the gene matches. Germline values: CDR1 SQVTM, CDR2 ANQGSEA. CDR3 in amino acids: CSVSLRDSFTYEQYF. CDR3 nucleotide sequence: TGCAGCGTGTCCCTCCGGGACAGTTTTACCTACGAGCAGTACTTC.

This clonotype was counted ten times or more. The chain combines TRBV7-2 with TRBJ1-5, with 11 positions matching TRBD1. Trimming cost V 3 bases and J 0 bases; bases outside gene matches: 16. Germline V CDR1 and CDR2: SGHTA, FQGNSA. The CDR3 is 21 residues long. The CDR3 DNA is TGTGCCAGCAGCTTTATCCGACAGCCGGACAGGGGGCACAATAGCAATCAGCCCCAGCATTTT. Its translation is CASSFIRQPDRGHNSNQPQHF.

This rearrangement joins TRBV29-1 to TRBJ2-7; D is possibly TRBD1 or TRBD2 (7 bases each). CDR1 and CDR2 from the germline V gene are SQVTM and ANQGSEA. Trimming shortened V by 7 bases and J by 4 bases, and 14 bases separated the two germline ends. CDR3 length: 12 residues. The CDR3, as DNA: TGCAGCGGCAGCAGGGGGGGTTACGAGCAGTACTTC. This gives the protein CSGSRGGYEQYF.

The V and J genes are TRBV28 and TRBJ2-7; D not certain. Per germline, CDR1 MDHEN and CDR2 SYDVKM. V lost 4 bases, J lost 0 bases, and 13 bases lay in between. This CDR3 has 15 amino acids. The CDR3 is CASSSGNPNSYEQYF. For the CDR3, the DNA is TGTGCCAGCAGTTCCGGTAACCCTAACTCCTACGAGCAGTACTTC.

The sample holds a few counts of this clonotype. The CDR3 sequence is CASQTGKDETQYF. CDR3 nucleotide sequence: TGTGCCAGCCAGACAGGGAAAGACGAGACCCAGTACTTC. The V call is TRBV2, the J call TRBJ2-5; the match to TRBD1 covers 7 bases. V gave up 8 bases and J gave up 5 bases; unmatched junction bases: 8. Germline V gene sequence: CDR1 SNHLY, CDR2 FYNNEI. CDR3 length equals 13 residues.

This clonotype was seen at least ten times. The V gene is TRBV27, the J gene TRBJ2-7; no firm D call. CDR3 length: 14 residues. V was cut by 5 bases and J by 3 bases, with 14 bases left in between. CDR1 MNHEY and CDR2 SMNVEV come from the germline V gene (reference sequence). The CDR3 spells CASSIGVSLYEQYF. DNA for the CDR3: TGTGCCAGCAGTATAGGCGTCTCCCTCTACGAGCAGTACTTC.

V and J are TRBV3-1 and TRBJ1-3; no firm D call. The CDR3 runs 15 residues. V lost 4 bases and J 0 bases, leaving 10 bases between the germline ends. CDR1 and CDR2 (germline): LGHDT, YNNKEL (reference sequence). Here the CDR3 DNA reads TGTGCCAGCAGCCCCCCGATTAACTCTGGAAACACCATATATTTT. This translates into CASSPPINSGNTIYF.

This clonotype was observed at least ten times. CDR3 coding DNA: TGTGCCAGCAGTACAGGGACTACCTACGAGCAGTACTTC. Residues: CASSTGTTYEQYF. The J gene is TRBJ2-7, the V gene TRBV6-2 or TRBV6-3; D possibly corresponds to TRBD2 (7 bases). Trimming took 5 bases from V and 2 from J, leaving 10 bases between them. CDR3 length equals 13 residues. CDR1 is MNHEY and CDR2 is SVGEGT in the germline V gene.

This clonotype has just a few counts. Here the CDR3 DNA reads TGTGCCAGCAGCCCCAACGTCCTGGGAGGGGCTTTCTTT. Translated: CASSPNVLGGAFF. This chain links TRBV9 with TRBJ1-1; no definite D call. V gave up 4 bases and J gave up 11 bases, with 18 bases separating them. Looked up from germline, CDR1 is SGDLS and CDR2 is YYNGEE. CDR3 length equals 13 residues.

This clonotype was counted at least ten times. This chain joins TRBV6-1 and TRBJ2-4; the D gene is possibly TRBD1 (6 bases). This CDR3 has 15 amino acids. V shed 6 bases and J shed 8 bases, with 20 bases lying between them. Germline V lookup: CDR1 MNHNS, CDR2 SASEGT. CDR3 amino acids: CASSPHIQGGDIQYF. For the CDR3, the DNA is TGTGCCAGCAGCCCACACATACAGGGTGGGGACATTCAGTACTTC.

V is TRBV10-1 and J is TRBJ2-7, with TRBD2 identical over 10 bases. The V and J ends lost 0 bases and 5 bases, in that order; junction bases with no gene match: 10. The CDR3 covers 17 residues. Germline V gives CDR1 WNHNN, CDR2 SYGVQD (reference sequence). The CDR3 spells CASSESRPSGSGNEQYF. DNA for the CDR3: TGCGCCAGCAGTGAGTCGAGGCCTAGCGGGAGTGGGAACGAGCAGTACTTC.

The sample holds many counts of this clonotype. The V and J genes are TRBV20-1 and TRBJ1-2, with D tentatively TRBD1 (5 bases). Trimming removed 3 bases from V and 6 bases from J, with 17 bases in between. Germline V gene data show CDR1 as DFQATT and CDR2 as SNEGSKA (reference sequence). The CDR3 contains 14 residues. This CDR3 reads CSASWGPIGDGYTF. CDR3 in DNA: TGCAGTGCTAGCTGGGGACCGATAGGAGATGGCTACACCTTC.

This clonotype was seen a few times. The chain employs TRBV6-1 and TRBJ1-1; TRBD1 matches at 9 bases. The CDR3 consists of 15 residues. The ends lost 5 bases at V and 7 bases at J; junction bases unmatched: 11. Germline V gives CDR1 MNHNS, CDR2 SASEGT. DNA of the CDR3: TGTGCCAGCAGTACCCGGGACAGGGTAGGTAATGAAGCTTTCTTT. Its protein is CASSTRDRVGNEAFF.

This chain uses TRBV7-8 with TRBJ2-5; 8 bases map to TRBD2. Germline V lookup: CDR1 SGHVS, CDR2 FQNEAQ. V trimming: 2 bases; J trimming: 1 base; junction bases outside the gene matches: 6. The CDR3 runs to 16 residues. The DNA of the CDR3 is TGTGCCAGCAGCTTACGTGCACTAGCGGTCCAAGAGACCCAGTACTTC. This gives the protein CASSLRALAVQETQYF.

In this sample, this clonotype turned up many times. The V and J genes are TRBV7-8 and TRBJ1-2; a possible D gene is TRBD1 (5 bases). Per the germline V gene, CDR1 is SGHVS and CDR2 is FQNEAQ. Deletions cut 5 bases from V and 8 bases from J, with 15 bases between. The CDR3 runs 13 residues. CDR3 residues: CASSTGTSRGYTF. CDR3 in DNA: TGTGCCAGCAGCACCGGGACTTCCCGGGGCTACACCTTC.